The following is a TCR beta chain sequence with its context. As yet, its antigen is unknown. The sample is drawn from a study of hypomethylating agent response in myelodysplastic syndrome. Study outcomes and limitations: After hypomethylating agent treatment, diversity and clonality showed no significant change, overall or by response.

Sequencing used immunoSEQ multiplex PCR; TCRdb keeps in-frame clones, though not all of them. The table has under 7,000 clones, 88% seen once. V lost 7 bases and J lost 7; bases outside the gene matches: 9. The CDR3 extends over 14 amino acids. Germline CDR1 reads SNHLY; CDR2 reads FYNNEI. The sequences come from bone marrow, collected before or after starting hypomethylating agent treatment for myelodysplastic syndrome (not recorded which). This sequence originates from a human donor with myelodysplastic syndrome. The rearrangement uses TRBV2 and TRBJ1-5, with 8 bases matching TRBD1. The CDR3 protein is CASNQGARSQPQHF. DNA of the CDR3: TGTGCCAGCAATCAGGGGGCAAGAAGCCAGCCCCAGCATTTT.